Sequencing of this T cell receptor beta chain was carried out in a study of early T cells in non-severe SARS-CoV-2 infection. Turning to the study itself: RNA in bulk from unsorted whole blood was sequenced, and chains were unpaired.

Study conclusions and caveats: Matching with VDJdb favored anti-spike CD8 responses (missing private and CD4 specificities).

The library protocol tagged individual cDNA molecules with unique molecular identifiers. TCRdb processed the 5' RACE reads anew with MiXCR; each CDR3 protein has one entry. The sample carries about 80,000 distinct CDR3 sequences, around 13% recorded once. As to this clonotype: What it binds is not known.

V lost 1 base and J lost 5, with 21 bases in between. The CDR3 has 18 amino acids. Germline assignment: CDR1 SEHNR and CDR2 FQNEAQ (reference sequence). The V and J genes are TRBV7-9 and TRBJ2-1; tentative D call: TRBD2 (6 bases). The material sequenced was whole blood. This receptor was obtained from an adult who was a healthcare worker with PCR-confirmed SARS-CoV-2 infection or an uninfected control (not recorded which). CDR3 DNA: TGTGCCAGCAGCTTAGTCATTGTGACGGGAGTGTTGGACAATGAGCAGTTCTTC. Its protein product is CASSLVIVTGVLDNEQFF.